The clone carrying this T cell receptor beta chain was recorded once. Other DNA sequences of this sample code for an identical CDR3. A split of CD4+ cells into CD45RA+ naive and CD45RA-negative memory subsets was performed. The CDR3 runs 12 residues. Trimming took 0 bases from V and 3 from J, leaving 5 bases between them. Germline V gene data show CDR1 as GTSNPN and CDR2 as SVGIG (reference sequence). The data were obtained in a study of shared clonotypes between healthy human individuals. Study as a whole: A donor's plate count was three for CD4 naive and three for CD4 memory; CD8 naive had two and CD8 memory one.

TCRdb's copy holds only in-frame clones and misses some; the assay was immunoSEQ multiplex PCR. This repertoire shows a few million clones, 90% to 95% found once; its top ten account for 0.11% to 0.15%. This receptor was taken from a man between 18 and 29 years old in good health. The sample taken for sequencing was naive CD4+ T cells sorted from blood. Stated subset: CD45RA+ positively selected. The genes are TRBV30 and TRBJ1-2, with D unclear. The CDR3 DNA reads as TGTGCCTGGAGTGTCGAAGACTATGGCTACACCTTC. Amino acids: CAWSVEDYGYTF.